This TCR beta chain was profiled in a study of low-dose radiotherapy and immunotherapy resistance in tumors. Germline CDR1 is SGHDT and CDR2 is YYEEEE. With 4 bases removed from V and 4 bases from J, the gap between germline ends came to 13 bases. This CDR3 region has 14 residues. Both TCRalpha and TCRbeta chains were reverse transcribed with V-gene-specific primers. A constant-region primer paired with the V-primer adapter amplified TCRs over about 20 PCR cycles. TCRdb processed the reads anew with MiXCR; each CDR3 protein has one entry. The sample consists of approximately 14,000 distinct CDR3 sequences, roughly 70% of them appearing once.

The V gene is TRBV5-6, the J gene TRBJ2-3; unclear D gene. The clonotype originates from a human donor with advanced metastatic prostate, ovarian, gallbladder or colorectal cancer (not recorded which). This table probably holds off-target reads from a library built for another chain. Here the CDR3 DNA reads TGTGCCAGCAGCGGGCCCAAGGTCGCAGATACGCAGTATTTT. Translating it yields CASSGPKVADTQYF.